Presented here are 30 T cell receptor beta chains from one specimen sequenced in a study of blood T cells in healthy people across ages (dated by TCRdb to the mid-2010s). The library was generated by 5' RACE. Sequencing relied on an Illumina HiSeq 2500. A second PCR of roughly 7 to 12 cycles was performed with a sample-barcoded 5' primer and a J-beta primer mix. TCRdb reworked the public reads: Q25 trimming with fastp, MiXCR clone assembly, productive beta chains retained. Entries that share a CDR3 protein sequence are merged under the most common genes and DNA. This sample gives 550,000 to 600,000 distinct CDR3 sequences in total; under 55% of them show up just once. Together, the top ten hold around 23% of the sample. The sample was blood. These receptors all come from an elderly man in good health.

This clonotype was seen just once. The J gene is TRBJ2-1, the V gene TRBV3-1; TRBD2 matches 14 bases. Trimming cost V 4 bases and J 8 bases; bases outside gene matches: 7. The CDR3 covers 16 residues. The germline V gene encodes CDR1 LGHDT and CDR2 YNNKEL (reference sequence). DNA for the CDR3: TGTGCCAGCAGCCCCGGACTAGCGGGGGGAATCCATGAGCAGTTCTTC. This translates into CASSPGLAGGIHEQFF.

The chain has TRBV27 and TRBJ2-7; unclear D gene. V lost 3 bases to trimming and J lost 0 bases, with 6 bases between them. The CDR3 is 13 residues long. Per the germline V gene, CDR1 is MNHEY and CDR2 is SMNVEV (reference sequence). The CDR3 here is CASSFISSYEQYF. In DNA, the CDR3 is TGTGCCAGCAGTTTTATAAGCTCCTACGAGCAGTACTTC.

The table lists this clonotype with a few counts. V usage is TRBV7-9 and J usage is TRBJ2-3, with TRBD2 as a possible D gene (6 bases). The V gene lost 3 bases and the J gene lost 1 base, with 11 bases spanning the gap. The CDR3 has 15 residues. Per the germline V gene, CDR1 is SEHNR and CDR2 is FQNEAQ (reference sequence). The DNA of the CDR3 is TGTGCCAGCAGCTTGGTGCGGGACCGCACAGATACGCAGTATTTT. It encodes CASSLVRDRTDTQYF.

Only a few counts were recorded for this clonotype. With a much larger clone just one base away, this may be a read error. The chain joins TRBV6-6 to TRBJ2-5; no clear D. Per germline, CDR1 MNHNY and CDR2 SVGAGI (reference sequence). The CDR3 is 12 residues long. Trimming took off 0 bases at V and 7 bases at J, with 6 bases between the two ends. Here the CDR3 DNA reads TGTGCCAGCAGTTACTCGGGTGGGACCCAGTACTTC. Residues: CASSYSGGTQYF.

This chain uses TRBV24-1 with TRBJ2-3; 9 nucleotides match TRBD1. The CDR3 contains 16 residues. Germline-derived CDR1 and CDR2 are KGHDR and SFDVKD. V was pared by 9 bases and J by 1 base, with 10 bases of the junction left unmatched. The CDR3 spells CATSSGQGIGTDTQYF. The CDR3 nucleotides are TGTGCCACCTCCTCGGGACAGGGAATTGGCACAGATACGCAGTATTTT.

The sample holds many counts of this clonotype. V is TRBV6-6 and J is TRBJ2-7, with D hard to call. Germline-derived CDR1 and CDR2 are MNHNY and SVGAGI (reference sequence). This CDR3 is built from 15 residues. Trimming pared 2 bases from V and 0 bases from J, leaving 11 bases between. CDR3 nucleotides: TGTGCCAGCAGTTACGGCGTGCCCACCTCCTACGAGCAGTACTTC. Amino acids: CASSYGVPTSYEQYF.

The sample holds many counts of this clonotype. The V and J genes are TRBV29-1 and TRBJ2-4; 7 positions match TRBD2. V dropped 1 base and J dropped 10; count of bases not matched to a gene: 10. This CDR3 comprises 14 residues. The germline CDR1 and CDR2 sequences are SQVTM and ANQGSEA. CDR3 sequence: CSVEVGPRGGIQYF. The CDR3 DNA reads TGCAGCGTTGAAGTAGGGCCGCGCGGGGGAATTCAGTACTTC.

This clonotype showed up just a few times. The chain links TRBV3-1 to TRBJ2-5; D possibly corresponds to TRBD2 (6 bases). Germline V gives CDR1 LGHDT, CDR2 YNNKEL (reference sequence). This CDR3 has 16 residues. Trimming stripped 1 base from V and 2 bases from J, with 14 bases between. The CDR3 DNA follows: TGTGCCAGCAGCCAAGGAGGTCTTAGCGGTCAAGAGACCCAGTACTTC. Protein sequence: CASSQGGLSGQETQYF.

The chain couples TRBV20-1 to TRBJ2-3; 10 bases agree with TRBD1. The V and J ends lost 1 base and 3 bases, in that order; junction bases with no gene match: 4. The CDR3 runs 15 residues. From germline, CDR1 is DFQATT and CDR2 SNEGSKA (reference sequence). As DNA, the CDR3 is TGCAGTGCTAGAGGACAGGGGGCTCGAACAGATACGCAGTATTTT. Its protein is CSARGQGARTDTQYF.

CDR3 sequence (DNA): TGTGCCAGCAGCGAGACACCTAGCGAGGCCAACGTCCTGACTTTC. It specifies CASSETPSEANVLTF. This chain links TRBV7-2 with TRBJ2-6; D might be TRBD2 (6 bases). Germline values: CDR1 SGHTA, CDR2 FQGNSA. Between the trimmed V and J ends, which lost 5 bases and 6 bases, there was a span of 14 bases. The CDR3 consists of 15 residues.

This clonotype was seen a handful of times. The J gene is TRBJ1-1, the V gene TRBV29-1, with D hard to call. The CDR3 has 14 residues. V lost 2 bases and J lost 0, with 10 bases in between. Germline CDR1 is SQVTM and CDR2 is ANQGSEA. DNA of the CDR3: TGCAGCGTTGAAAGGGAGGTTATGAACACTGAAGCTTTCTTT. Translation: CSVEREVMNTEAFF.

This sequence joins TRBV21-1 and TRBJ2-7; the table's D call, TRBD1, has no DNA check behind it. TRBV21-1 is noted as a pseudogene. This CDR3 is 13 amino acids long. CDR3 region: CASNRAGADEQYF. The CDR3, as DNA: TGTGCCAGCAACCGGGCGGGGGCAGACGAGCAGTACTTC.

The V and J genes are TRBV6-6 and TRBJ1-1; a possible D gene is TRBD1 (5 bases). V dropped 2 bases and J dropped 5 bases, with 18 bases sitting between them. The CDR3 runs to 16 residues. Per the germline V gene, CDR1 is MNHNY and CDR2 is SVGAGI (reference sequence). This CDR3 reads CASSYGRGSEGTEAFF. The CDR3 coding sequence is TGTGCCAGCAGTTACGGTCGGGGTTCGGAGGGGACTGAAGCTTTCTTT.

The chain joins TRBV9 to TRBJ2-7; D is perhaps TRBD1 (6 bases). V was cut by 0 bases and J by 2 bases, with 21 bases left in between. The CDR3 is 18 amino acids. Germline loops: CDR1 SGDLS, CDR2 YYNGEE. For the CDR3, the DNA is TGTGCCAGCAGCGTAGCTACTCGGTCCGCCGGGACACCCTACGAGCAGTACTTC. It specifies CASSVATRSAGTPYEQYF. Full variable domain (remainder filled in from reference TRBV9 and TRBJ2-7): DSGVTQTPKHLITATGQRVTLRCSPRSGDLSVYWYQQSLDQGLQFLIQYYNGEERAKGNILERFSAQQFPDLHSELNLSSLELGDSALYFCASSVATRSAGTPYEQYFGPGTRLTVT.

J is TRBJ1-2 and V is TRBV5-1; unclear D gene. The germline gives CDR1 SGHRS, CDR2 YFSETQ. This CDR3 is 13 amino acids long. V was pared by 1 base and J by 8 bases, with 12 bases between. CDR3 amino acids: CASSLSPYGGYTF. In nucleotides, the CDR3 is TGCGCCAGCAGCTTGTCTCCCTACGGCGGCTACACCTTC.

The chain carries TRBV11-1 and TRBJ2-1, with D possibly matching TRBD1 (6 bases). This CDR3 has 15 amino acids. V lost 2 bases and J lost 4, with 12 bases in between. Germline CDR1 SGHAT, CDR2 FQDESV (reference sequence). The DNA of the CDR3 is TGTGCCAGCAGCTTAAACAGGGTCCCTTACAATGAGCAGTTCTTC. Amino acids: CASSLNRVPYNEQFF.

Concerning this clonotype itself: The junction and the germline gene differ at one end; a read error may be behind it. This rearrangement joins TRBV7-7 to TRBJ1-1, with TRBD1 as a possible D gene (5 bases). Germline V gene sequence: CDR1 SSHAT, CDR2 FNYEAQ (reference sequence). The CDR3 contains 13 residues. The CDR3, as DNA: TGTGCTAGCAGCCTTAACGGGGGGACTGAAGCTTTCTTT. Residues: CASSLNGGTEAFF.

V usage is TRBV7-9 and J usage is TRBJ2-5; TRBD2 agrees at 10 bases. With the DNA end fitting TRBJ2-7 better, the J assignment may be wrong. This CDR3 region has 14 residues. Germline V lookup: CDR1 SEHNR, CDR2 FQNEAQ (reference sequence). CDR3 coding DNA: TGTGCCAGCAGCCGGCTAGCGGGAGTAGGCGAGCAGTACTTC. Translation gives CASSRLAGVGEQYF.

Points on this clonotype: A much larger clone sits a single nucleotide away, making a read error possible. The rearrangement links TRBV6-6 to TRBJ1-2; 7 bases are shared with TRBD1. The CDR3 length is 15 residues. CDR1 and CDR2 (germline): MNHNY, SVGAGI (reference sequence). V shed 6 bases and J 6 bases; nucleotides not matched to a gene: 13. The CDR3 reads CASRADGAGGHGYTF. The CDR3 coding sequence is TGTGCCAGCAGGGCAGATGGGGCAGGGGGTCATGGCTACACCTTC.

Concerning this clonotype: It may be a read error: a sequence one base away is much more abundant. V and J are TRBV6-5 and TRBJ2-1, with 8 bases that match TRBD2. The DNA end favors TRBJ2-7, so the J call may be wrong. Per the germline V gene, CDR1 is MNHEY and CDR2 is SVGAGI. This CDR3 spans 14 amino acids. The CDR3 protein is CASGERESYNEQYF. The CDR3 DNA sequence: TGTGCCAGCGGAGAGCGGGAGAGTTACAATGAGCAGTACTTC.

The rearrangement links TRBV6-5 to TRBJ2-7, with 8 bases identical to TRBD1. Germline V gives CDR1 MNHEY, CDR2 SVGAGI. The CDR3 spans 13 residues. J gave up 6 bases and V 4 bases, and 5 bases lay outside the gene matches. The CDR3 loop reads CASSSRGRCEQYF. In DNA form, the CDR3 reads TGTGCCAGCAGTTCCAGGGGGCGATGCGAGCAGTACTTC.

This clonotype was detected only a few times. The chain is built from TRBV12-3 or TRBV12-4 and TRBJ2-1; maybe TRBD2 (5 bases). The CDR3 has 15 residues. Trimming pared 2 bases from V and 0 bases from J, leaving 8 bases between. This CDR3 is CASSLFGSSYNEQFF. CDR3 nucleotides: TGTGCCAGCAGTTTATTTGGGAGCTCCTACAATGAGCAGTTCTTC.

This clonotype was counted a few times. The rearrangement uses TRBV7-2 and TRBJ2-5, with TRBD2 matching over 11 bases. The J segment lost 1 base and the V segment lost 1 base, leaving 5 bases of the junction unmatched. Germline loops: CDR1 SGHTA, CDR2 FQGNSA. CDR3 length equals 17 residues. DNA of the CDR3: TGTGCCAGCAGCTTAGTATCCACTAGCGGGGGCCAAGAGACCCAGTACTTC. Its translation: CASSLVSTSGGQETQYF.

The CDR3 region is CASSLDREAGTEAFF. For the CDR3, the DNA is TGTGCCAGCAGCTTAGACAGGGAGGCCGGCACTGAAGCTTTCTTT. This chain uses TRBV7-2 with TRBJ1-1; tentatively, D is TRBD1 (6 bases). V lost 1 base, J lost 4 bases, and 13 bases lay in between. This CDR3 comprises 15 residues. CDR1 and CDR2 (germline): SGHTA, FQGNSA.

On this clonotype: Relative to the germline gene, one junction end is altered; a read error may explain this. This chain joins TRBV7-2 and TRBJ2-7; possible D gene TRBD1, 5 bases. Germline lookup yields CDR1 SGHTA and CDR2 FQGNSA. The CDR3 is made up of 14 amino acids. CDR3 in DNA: TGTGCCAACAGCTTCTCAAGGGGCTCCTACGAGCAGTACTTC. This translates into CANSFSRGSYEQYF.

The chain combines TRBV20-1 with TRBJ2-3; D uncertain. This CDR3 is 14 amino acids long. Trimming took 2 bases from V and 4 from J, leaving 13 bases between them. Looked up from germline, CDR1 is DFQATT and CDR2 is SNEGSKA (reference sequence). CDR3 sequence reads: CSARWPLRPDTQYF. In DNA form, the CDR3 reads TGCAGTGCTAGATGGCCTCTCAGGCCAGATACGCAGTATTTT.

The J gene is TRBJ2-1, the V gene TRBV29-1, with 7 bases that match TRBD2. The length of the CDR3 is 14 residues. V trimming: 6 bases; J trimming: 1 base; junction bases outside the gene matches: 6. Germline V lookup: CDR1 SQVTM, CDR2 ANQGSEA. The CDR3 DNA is TGCAGCGTCGCCGGGACTACTTCCTACAATGAGCAGTTCTTC. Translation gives CSVAGTTSYNEQFF.

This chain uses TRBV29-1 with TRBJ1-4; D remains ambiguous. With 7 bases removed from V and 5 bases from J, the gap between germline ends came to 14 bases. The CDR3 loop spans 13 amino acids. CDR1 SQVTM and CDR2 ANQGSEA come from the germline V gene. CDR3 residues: CSAARQVNEKLFF. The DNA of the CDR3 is TGCAGCGCCGCAAGGCAGGTCAATGAAAAACTGTTTTTT.

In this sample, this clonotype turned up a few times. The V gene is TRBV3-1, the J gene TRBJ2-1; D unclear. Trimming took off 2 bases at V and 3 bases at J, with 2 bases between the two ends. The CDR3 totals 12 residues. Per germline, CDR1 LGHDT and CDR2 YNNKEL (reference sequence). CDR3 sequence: CASSQLYNEQFF. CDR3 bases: TGTGCCAGCAGCCAACTCTACAATGAGCAGTTCTTC.

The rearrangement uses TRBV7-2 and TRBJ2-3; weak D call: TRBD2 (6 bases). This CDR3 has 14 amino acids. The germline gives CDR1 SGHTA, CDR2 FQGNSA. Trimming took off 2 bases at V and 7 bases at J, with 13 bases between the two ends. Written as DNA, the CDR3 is TGTGCCAGCAGCTTACTTGCGACTAGTAATACGCAGTATTTT. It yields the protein CASSLLATSNTQYF.